A selection of T cell receptor beta chains follows, all from one sample in a study of blood T cell repertoires in COVID-19. The method was immunoSEQ multiplex PCR; TCRdb's version includes in-frame clones alone and lacks a portion of them. The profile covers a few hundred thousand clones, with around 87% appearing a single time and about 1.7% taken by the ten largest. What was sequenced was PBMCs or T cells enriched from blood (not recorded which). All receptors derive from a woman aged 18-30 years with acute COVID-19. The conserved cysteine and the conserved F or W are not part of the CDR3 here.

V	J	CDR3
TRBV4-2	TRBJ1-5	ASSQRQGVDQPQH
TRBV28	TRBJ2-1	ASSLRLAGGQQF
TRBV7-6	TRBJ2-7	ASSLASDYEQY
TRBV19	TRBJ1-6	ASTTTGRSSYNSPLH
TRBV21-1	TRBJ2-6	ASSKRKRNSGANVLT
TRBV27	TRBJ2-7	ASSPRGTSYEQY
TRBV5-1	TRBJ1-2	ASSFHQNSNYGYT
TRBV4-3	TRBJ1-6	ASSRRYGQTYNSPLH
TRBV5-1	TRBJ2-1	ASSLVVSNHEQF
TRBV6-1	TRBJ1-4	ASSEGIGVWTNEKLF
TRBV11-2	TRBJ1-2	ASSLAGGGPNYGYT
TRBV11-3	TRBJ2-7	ASSLGTGPSYEQY
TRBV7-2	TRBJ1-5	ASSLAGGNQPQH
TRBV9	TRBJ1-2	ASSVTTLTGSYGYT
TRBV29-1	TRBJ2-3	SVVRLAGSSTDTQY
TRBV9	TRBJ1-2	ASSAMLWGDGYT
TRBV7-2	TRBJ2-3	ASSWGLRRGDTQY
TRBV5-1	TRBJ1-4	ASSPTFPGGWEKLF
TRBV7-6	TRBJ2-7	ASSSPPSGPFYEQY
TRBV30	TRBJ1-2	AWRASGQGYYGYT
TRBV2	TRBJ1-1	ASGGGPPRNTEAF
TRBV19	TRBJ2-1	ASSMGGELAGRSEQF
TRBV5-1	TRBJ1-2	ASSPGFASGYT
TRBV7-6	TRBJ1-3	ASSSPSGQQGSGNTIY
TRBV18	TRBJ2-1	ASSPGAGLEQF
TRBV15	TRBJ2-7	ATSRFTGGSEQY
TRBV29-1	TRBJ2-3	SVGGTGVPDTQY
TRBV4-1	TRBJ2-6	ASTQETGSSGANVLT
TRBV19	TRBJ2-3	ASSVQGRSTDTQY
TRBV6-5	TRBJ2-7	ASSYGTEYYEQY
TRBV4-1	TRBJ2-7	ASSQRTSYEQY
TRBV4-3	TRBJ2-3	ASSQDGAGVGTDTQY
TRBV6-6	TRBJ2-3	ASRIRGSTDTQY
TRBV5-1	TRBJ1-1	ASSWDTGRNTEAF
TRBV27	TRBJ1-2	ASSLYRDYGYT
TRBV7-8	TRBJ1-1	ASTVGGLNTEAF
TRBV19	TRBJ1-2	ASSTGTGGDYT
TRBV4-3	TRBJ1-2	ASSPDRATNYGYT
TRBV10-3	TRBJ1-6	AISDRGFSPLH
TRBV7-8	TRBJ1-4	ASSPGEDREKLF
TRBV4-1	TRBJ1-1	ASTAGDIGRYTEAF
TRBV4-1	TRBJ2-1	ASSKSGLAKYNEQF
TRBV6-4	TRBJ2-1	ASSEAGGSYNEQF
TRBV29-1	TRBJ2-5	SVGQEETQY
TRBV20-1	TRBJ2-1	SASGGSVGNEQF
TRBV7-2	TRBJ1-6	ASSLTPLGDSPLH
TRBV19	TRBJ2-1	ASSILSGSSYNEQF
TRBV2	TRBJ1-1	ASSVRGNTEAF
TRBV5-4	TRBJ1-2	ASSNLDRWGGYT
TRBV28	TRBJ1-1	ASSTIWTVNTEAF
TRBV27	TRBJ2-7	ASRASTGATYEQY
TRBV6-5	TRBJ1-1	ASSTTGNTEAF
TRBV5-6	TRBJ1-3	ASASRWGDSGNTIY